This entry lists 10 T cell receptor beta chains sequenced from one sample in a study of cytomegalovirus exposure and HLA in healthy donors. The PCR made use of 60 Vbeta and 13 Jbeta primers. Measured with immunoSEQ multiplex PCR; TCRdb has only the in-frame clones, and not every one. The profile shows roughly 99,000 clones, roughly 70% of them singletons. Sequencing input: PBMCs. The receptors originated from a male donor in good health and CMV-seronegative.

The rearrangement links TRBV5-1 to TRBJ2-2; 7 positions match TRBD2. After removal of 4 bases from V and 3 bases from J, the junction contained 6 bases not matched to a gene. CDR1 and CDR2 from the germline V gene are SGHRS and YFSETQ. The CDR3 is 15 residues long. CDR3 in amino acids: CASSPPRGDTGELFF. In DNA form, the CDR3 reads TGCGCCAGCAGCCCCCCCCGGGGGGACACCGGGGAGCTGTTTTTT.

V and J are TRBV11-2 and TRBJ2-5; D is unresolved. The DNA matches TRBJ2-7 better at its end, which makes the J call doubtful. There are 16 residues in the CDR3. The germline CDR1 and CDR2 sequences are SGHAT and FQNNGV. This chain's CDR3 is CASSFFTVISSYEQYF. The CDR3 bases are TGTGCCAGCAGCTTTTTCACGGTTATTAGCTCCTACGAGCAGTACTTC.

J is TRBJ2-7 and V is TRBV13; tentative D call: TRBD2 (6 bases). Germline-derived CDR1 and CDR2 are PRHDT and FYEKMQ (reference sequence). Between the trimmed V and J ends, which lost 4 bases and 2 bases, there was a span of 15 bases. This CDR3 region has 15 residues. The CDR3 reads CASSSEGTGTYEQYF. CDR3 nucleotide sequence: TGTGCCAGCAGCTCCGAGGGGACTGGTACCTACGAGCAGTACTTC.

This chain connects TRBV10-2 to TRBJ2-6, with TRBD1 matching 7 bases. The CDR3 sequence is 15 residues long. Per the germline V gene, CDR1 is WSHSY and CDR2 is SAAADI. V gave up 5 bases and J gave up 2 bases; unmatched junction bases: 3. The CDR3 DNA sequence: TGCGCCAGCAGTACTCAGGGGGCTGGGGCCAACGTCCTGACTTTC. Protein product: CASSTQGAGANVLTF.

The chain uses TRBV27 and TRBJ2-7; D gene uncertain. The CDR3 totals 15 residues. V was cut by 0 bases and J by 4 bases, with 13 bases left in between. In germline, CDR1 is MNHEY, CDR2 SMNVEV (reference sequence). CDR3 sequence reads: CASSLSTGYGYEQYF. The CDR3 bases are TGTGCCAGCAGTTTATCTACCGGGTATGGGTACGAGCAGTACTTC.

The chain employs TRBV6-1 and TRBJ2-1; the match to TRBD2 covers 8 bases. Losses at the gene ends were 6 bases for V and 8 bases for J; bases not matched to a gene: 12. The CDR3 is 15 residues long. Germline CDR1 and CDR2: MNHNS and SASEGT. The CDR3 loop is CASRQAGVEVYEQFF. The DNA for the CDR3 is TGTGCCAGCAGGCAAGCGGGAGTGGAAGTCTATGAGCAGTTCTTC.

To note about this clone: This sample also contains other DNA sequences that code for the same CDR3. The V gene is TRBV5-6, the J gene TRBJ2-5, with no clear D. Per the germline V gene, CDR1 is SGHDT and CDR2 is YYEEEE. The CDR3 is made up of 11 amino acids. V lost 2 bases, J lost 4 bases, and 3 bases lay in between. Here the CDR3 DNA reads TGTGCCAGCAGCTTCCGAGAGACCCAGTACTTC. This translates into CASSFRETQYF. The full variable domain, rest sourced from reference TRBV5-6 and TRBJ2-5, is DAGVTQSPTHLIKTRGQQVTLRCSPKSGHDTVSWYQQALGQGPQFIFQYYEEEERQRGNFPDRFSGHQFPNYSSELNVNALLLGDSALYLCASSFRETQYFGPGTRLLVL.

This clone was counted only a few times. The chain carries TRBV5-1 and TRBJ2-6, with D possibly matching TRBD1 (5 bases). CDR1 is SGHRS, CDR2 YFSETQ, per germline. The V gene lost 3 bases and the J gene lost 0 bases, with 7 bases spanning the gap. The CDR3 is 15 residues long. The CDR3 protein is CASSSRGSGANVLTF. The CDR3 DNA reads TGCGCCAGCAGCTCTAGGGGCTCTGGGGCCAACGTCCTGACTTTC.

The chain combines TRBV28 with TRBJ1-5; weak D call: TRBD1 (5 bases). The germline V and J ends were trimmed by 6 bases and 5 bases, with 14 bases remaining between them. CDR3 length equals 14 residues. Per the germline V gene, CDR1 is MDHEN and CDR2 is SYDVKM. The CDR3 sequence is CASSPGGFDQPQHF. The CDR3 region has the DNA TGTGCCAGCAGCCCTGGGGGGTTCGATCAGCCCCAGCATTTT.

This clone showed up just once. This chain links TRBV27 with TRBJ1-4; no firm D call. V was trimmed by 5 bases and J by 6 bases, leaving 7 bases between them. The germline gives CDR1 MNHEY, CDR2 SMNVEV (reference sequence). This CDR3 has 12 amino acids. For the CDR3, the DNA is TGTGCCAGCAGTCCCAGTCATGAAAAACTGTTTTTT. It encodes CASSPSHEKLFF.